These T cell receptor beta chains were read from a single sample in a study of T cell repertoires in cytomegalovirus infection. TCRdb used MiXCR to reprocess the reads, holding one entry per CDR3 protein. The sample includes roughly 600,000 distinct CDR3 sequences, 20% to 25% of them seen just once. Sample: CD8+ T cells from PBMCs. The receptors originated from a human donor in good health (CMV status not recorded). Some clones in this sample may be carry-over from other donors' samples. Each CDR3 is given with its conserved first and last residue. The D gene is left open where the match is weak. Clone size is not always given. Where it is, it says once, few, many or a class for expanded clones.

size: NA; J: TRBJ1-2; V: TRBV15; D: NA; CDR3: CATSRRTVNYGYTF; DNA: TGTGCCACCAGCAGGCGGACAGTTAACTATGGCTACACCTTC
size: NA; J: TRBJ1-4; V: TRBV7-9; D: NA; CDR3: CASSSQLQVEKLFF; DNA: TGTGCCAGCAGCTCCCAATTGCAGGTCGAAAAACTGTTTTTT
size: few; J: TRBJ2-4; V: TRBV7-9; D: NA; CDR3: CASSYRGGRDQYF; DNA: TGTGCCAGCAGTTATCGCGGCGGCCGGGATCAGTACTTC
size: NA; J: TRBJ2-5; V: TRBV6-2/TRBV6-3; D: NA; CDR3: CASSYALNQETQYF; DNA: TGTGCCAGCAGTTACGCATTAAACCAAGAGACCCAGTACTTC
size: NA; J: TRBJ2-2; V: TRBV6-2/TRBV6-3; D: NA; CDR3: CASSYTALELFF; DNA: TGTGCCAGCAGTTACACCGCCCTGGAGCTGTTTTTT
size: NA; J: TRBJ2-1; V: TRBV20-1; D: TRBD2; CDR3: CSARASGVPSYNEQFF; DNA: TGCAGTGCTAGAGCTAGCGGGGTTCCCTCCTACAATGAGCAGTTCTTC
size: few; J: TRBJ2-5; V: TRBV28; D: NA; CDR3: CASSFFRGEQETQYF; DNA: TGTGCCAGCAGTTTTTTCAGGGGGGAACAAGAGACCCAGTACTTC
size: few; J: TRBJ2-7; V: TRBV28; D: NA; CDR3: CASSQAAGEQYF; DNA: TGTGCCAGCAGTCAAGCAGCTGGGGAGCAGTACTTC
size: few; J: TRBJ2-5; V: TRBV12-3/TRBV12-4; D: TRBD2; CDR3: CASSPFPSGAQYF; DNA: TGTGCCAGCAGCCCTTTTCCCAGCGGGGCCCAGTACTTC
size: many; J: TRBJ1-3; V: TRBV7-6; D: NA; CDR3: CASSPQDGSGNTIYF; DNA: TGTGCCAGCAGCCCACAGGACGGCTCTGGAAACACCATATATTTT
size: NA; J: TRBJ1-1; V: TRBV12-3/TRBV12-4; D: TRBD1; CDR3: CASSPQGADAFF; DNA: TGTGCCAGCAGTCCTCAGGGGGCTGACGCTTTCTTT
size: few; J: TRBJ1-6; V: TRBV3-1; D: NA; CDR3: CASSQDGISPLHF; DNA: TGTGCCAGCAGCCAAGATGGGATATCACCCCTCCACTTT
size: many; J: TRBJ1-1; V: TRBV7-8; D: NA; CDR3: CASSPWESNTEAFF; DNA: TGTGCCAGCAGCCCTTGGGAGTCGAACACTGAAGCTTTCTTT
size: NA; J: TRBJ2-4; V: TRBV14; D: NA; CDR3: CASSPVTAENIQYF; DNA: TGTGCCAGCAGCCCAGTAACGGCAGAAAACATTCAGTACTTC
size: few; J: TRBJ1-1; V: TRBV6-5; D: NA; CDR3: CASTGITEAFF; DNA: TGTGCCAGCACCGGCATCACTGAAGCTTTCTTT
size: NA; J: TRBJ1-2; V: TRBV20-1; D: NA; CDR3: CSARDQAGGPYGYTF; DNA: TGCAGTGCTAGAGATCAGGCAGGAGGACCGTATGGCTACACCTTC
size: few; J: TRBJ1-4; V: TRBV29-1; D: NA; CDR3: CSVELAGSEGEKLFF; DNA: TGCAGCGTTGAACTCGCAGGGTCTGAGGGCGAAAAACTGTTTTTT
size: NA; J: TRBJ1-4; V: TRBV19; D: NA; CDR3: CASSIDGEKLFF; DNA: TGTGCCAGTAGTATAGATGGAGAAAAACTGTTTTTT
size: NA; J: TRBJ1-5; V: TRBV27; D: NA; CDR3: CASSLGTPYSNQPQHF; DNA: TGTGCCAGCAGTCTCGGGACGCCGTATAGCAATCAGCCCCAGCATTTT
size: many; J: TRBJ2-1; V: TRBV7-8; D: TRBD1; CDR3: CASSLNPGQGPYNEQFF; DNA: TGTGCCAGCAGCTTAAATCCGGGACAGGGGCCTTACAATGAGCAGTTCTTC
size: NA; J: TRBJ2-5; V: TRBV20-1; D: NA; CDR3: CSARSPGQETQYF; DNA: TGCAGTGCTAGATCCCCGGGACAAGAGACCCAGTACTTC
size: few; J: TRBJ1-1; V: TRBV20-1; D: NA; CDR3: CSASGSSTEAFF; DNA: TGCAGTGCCTCCGGGAGTAGTACTGAAGCTTTCTTT
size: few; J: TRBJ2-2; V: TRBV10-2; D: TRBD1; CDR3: CASSDTGGTGELFF; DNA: TGCGCCAGCAGTGACACAGGGGGCACCGGGGAGCTGTTTTTT
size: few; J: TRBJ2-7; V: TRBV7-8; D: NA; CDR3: CASSREVRYEQYF; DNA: TGTGCCAGCAGCCGAGAGGTCCGCTACGAGCAGTACTTC
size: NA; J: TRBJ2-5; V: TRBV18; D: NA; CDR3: CASSPPSSETQYF; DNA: TGTGCCAGCTCACCACCTTCGAGTGAGACCCAGTACTTC
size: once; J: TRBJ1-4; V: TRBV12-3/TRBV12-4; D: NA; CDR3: CASSLVWTGSEKLFF; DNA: TGTGCCAGCAGTTTAGTGTGGACGGGTAGTGAAAAACTGTTTTTT
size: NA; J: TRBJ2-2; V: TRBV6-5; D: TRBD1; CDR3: CASTGQGRVTGELFF; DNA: TGTGCCAGCACCGGACAGGGTCGGGTCACCGGGGAGCTGTTTTTT
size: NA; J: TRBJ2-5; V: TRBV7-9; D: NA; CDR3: CASSLWWVETQYF; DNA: TGTGCCAGCAGCTTGTGGTGGGTGGAGACCCAGTACTTC
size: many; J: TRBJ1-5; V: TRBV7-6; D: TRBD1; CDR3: CASSPLGDSYNQPQHF; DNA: TGTGCCAGCAGCCCCCTGGGGGACAGCTATAATCAGCCCCAGCATTTT
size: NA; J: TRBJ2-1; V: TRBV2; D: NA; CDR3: CASSERTGAMEQFF; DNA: TGTGCCAGCAGTGAACGTACGGGGGCCATGGAGCAGTTCTTC
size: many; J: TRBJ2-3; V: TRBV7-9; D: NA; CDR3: CASRSGRQGGWTDTQYF; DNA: TGTGCCAGCAGATCCGGGAGGCAAGGGGGATGGACAGATACGCAGTATTTT
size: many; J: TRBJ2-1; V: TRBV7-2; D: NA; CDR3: CASSLWGNNEQFF; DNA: TGTGCCAGCAGCTTATGGGGAAACAATGAGCAGTTCTTC
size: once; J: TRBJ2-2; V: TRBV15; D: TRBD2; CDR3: CATSRLGGSTGELFF; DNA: TGTGCCACCAGCAGGTTGGGAGGGTCCACCGGGGAGCTGTTTTTT
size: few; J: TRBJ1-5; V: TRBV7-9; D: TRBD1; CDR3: CASSPTDRGSNQPQHF; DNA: TGTGCCAGCAGCCCAACGGACAGGGGAAGCAATCAGCCCCAGCATTTT
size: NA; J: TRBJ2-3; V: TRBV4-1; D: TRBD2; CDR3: CASSQDKRGAPADTQYF; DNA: TGCGCCAGCAGCCAAGATAAGCGGGGGGCCCCCGCAGATACGCAGTATTTT
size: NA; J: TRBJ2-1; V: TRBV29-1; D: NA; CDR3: CSAWRGSSYNEQFF; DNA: TGCAGCGCCTGGCGGGGCAGCTCCTACAATGAGCAGTTCTTC
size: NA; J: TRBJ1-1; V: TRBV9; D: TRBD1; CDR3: CASSVFGTGGNTEAFF; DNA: TGTGCCAGCAGCGTATTCGGGACAGGGGGAAATACTGAAGCTTTCTTT
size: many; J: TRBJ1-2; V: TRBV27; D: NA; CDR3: CASIGRTVPSALAYGYTF; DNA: TGTGCCAGCATTGGCCGGACAGTCCCTTCTGCGCTCGCTTATGGCTACACCTTC
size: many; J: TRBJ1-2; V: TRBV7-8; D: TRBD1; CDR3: CASSTPGGQGDWDYGYTF; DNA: TGTGCCAGCAGCACCCCCGGGGGACAGGGGGACTGGGACTATGGCTACACCTTC
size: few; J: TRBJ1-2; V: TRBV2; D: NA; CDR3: CASSEEGNGYTF; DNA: TGTGCCAGCAGTGAAGAGGGGAATGGCTACACCTTC
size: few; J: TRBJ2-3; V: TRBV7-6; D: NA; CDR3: CASSDTADTQYF; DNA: TGTGCCAGCAGCGATACAGCGGATACGCAGTATTTT
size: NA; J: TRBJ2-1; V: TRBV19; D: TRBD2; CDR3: CASSATSGDYDEQFF; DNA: TGTGCCAGTAGTGCCACTAGCGGGGATTACGATGAGCAGTTCTTC